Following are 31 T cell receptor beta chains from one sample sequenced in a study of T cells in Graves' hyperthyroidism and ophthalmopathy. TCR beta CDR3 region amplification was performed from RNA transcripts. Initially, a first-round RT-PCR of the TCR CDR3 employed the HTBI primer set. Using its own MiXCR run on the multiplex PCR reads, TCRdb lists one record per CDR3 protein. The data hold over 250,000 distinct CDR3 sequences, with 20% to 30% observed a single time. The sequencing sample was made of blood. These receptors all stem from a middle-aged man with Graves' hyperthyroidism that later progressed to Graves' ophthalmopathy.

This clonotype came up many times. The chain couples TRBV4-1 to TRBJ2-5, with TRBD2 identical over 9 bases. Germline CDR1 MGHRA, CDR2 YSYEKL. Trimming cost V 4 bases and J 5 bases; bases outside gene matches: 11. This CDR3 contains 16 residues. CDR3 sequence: CASSREPAGGSETQYF. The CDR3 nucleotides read TGCGCCAGCAGCCGAGAACCGGCGGGAGGGTCGGAGACCCAGTACTTC.

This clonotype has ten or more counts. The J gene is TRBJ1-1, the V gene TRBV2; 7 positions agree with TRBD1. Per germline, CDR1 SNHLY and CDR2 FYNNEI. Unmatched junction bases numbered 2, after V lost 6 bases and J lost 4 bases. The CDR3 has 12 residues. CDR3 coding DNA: TGTGCCAGCAGGAGGGGGCCCACTGAAGCTTTCTTT. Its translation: CASRRGPTEAFF.

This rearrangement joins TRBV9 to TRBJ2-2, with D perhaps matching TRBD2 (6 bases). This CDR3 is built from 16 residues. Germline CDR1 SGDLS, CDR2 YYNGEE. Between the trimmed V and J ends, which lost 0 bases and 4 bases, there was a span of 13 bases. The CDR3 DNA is TGTGCCAGCAGCGTAGACGGGGGAGGTATCACCGGGGAGCTGTTTTTT. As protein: CASSVDGGGITGELFF.

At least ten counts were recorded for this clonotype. The CDR3 coding sequence is TGTGCCAGCTCACTGCAGGGTAACAGCAATCAGCCCCAGCATTTT. Translating gives CASSLQGNSNQPQHF. This rearrangement joins TRBV18 to TRBJ1-5; tentatively, D is TRBD1 (5 bases). Germline V gives CDR1 KGHSH, CDR2 LQKENI. With 4 bases removed from V and 1 base from J, the gap between germline ends came to 11 bases. The CDR3 is 15 residues long. The variable domain in full, completed from reference TRBV18 and TRBJ1-5, reads NAGVMQNPRHLVRRRGQEARLRCSPMKGHSHVYWYRQLPEEGLKFMVYLQKENIIDESGMPKERFSAEFPKEGPSILRIQQVVRGDSAAYFCASSLQGNSNQPQHFGDGTRLSIL.

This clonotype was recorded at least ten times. The CDR3 DNA reads as TGTGCCAGCGTCGACAGGGTAGCCAAAAACATTCAGTACTTC. It specifies CASVDRVAKNIQYF. The chain combines TRBV2 with TRBJ2-4, with 7 bases that match TRBD1. V dropped 8 bases and J dropped 0; count of bases not matched to a gene: 4. Germline V gives CDR1 SNHLY, CDR2 FYNNEI. The CDR3 has 14 amino acids.

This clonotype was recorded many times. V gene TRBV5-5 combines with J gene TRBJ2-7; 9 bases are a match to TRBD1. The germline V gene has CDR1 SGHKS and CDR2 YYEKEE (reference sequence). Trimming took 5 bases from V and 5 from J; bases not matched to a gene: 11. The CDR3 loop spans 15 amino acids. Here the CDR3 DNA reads TGTGCCAGCAGTCAGATACAGGGGGCGCAGCACGAGCAGTACTTC. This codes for CASSQIQGAQHEQYF.

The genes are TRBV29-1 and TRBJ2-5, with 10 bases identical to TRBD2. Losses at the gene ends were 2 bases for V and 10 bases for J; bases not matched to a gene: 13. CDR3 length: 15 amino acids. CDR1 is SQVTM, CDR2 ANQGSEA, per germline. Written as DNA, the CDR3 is TGCAGCGTTGAACTAGCGGGAGTAGGTCGGGGGGTCCAGTACTTC. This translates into CSVELAGVGRGVQYF. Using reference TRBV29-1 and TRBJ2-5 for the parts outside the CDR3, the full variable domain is SAVISQKPSRDICQRGTSLTIQCQVDSQVTMMFWYRQQPGQSLTLIATANQGSEATYESGFVIDKFPISRPNLTFSTLTVSNMSPEDSSIYLCSVELAGVGRGVQYFGPGTRLLVL.

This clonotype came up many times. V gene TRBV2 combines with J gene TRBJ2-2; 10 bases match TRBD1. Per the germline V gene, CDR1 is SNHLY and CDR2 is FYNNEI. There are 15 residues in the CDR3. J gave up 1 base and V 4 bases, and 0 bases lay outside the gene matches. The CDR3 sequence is CASSGDRGNTGELFF. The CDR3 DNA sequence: TGTGCCAGCAGTGGGGACAGGGGGAACACCGGGGAGCTGTTTTTT.

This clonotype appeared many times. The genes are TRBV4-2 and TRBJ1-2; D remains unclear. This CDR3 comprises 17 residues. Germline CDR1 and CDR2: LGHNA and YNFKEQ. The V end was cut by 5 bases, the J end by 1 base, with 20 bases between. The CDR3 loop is CASSVGSPGSLNYGYTF. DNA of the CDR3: TGTGCCAGCAGCGTCGGATCGCCGGGTTCCCTTAACTATGGCTACACCTTC.

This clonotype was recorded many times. CDR3: CANPRRDGIGYTF. CDR3 coding DNA: TGTGCCAACCCACGGAGGGACGGCATCGGCTACACCTTC. The chain links TRBV2 to TRBJ1-2; weak D call: TRBD1 (5 bases). Per the germline V gene, CDR1 is SNHLY and CDR2 is FYNNEI. V was trimmed by 10 bases and J by 8 bases, leaving 20 bases between them. The CDR3 is made up of 13 amino acids.

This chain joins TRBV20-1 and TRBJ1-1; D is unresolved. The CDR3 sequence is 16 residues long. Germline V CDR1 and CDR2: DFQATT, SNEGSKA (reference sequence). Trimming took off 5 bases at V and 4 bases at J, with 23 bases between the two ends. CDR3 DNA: TGCAGTGCTTATAGAAACGGGGTCGGGAATAGCACTGAAGCTTTCTTT. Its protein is CSAYRNGVGNSTEAFF.

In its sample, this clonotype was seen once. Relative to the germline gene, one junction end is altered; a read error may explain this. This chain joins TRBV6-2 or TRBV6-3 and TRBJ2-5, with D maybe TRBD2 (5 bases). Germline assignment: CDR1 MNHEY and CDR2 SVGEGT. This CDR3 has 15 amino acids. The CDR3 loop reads CASSYPRVEGEAQYF. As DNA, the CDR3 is TGTGCCAGCAGTTACCCGAGGGTAGAAGGAGAGGCCCAGTACTTC.

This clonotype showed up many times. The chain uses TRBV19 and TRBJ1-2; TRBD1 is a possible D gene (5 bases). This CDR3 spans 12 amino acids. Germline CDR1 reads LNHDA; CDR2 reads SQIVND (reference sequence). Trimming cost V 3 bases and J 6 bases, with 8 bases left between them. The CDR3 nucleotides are TGTGCCAGTAGTATTCCGGGGGATGGCTACACCTTC. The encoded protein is CASSIPGDGYTF.

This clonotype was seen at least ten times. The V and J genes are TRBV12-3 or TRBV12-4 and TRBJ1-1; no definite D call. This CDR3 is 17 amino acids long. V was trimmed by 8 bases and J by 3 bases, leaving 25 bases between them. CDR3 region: CASGAPRVIPWDTEAFF. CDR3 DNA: TGTGCCAGCGGCGCTCCAAGGGTTATTCCATGGGACACTGAAGCTTTCTTT.

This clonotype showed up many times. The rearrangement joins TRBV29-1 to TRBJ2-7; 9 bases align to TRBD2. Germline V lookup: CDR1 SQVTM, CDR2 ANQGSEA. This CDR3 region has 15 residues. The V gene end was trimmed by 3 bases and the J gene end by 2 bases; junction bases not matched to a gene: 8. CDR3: CSVEGPSGTPYEQYF. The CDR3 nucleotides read TGCAGCGTTGAGGGGCCTAGCGGGACCCCCTACGAGCAGTACTTC.

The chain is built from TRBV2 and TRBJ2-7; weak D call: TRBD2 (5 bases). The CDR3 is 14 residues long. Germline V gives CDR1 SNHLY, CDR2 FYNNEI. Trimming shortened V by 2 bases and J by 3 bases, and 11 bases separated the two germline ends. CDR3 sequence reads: CASSERRLDYEQYF. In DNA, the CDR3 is TGTGCCAGCAGTGAAAGGAGGCTAGACTACGAGCAGTACTTC.

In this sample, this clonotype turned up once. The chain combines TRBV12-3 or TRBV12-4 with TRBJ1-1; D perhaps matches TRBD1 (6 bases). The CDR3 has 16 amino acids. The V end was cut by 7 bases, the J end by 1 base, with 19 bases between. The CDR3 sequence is CASTVGGGWKNTEAFF. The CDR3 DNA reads TGTGCCAGCACCGTAGGGGGGGGCTGGAAGAACACTGAAGCTTTCTTT.

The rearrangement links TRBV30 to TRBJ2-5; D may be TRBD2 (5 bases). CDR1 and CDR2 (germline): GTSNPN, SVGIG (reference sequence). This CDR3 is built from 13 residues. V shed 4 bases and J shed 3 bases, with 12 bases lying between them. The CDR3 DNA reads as TGTGCCTGGACCCACAGACTAAAAGAGACCCAGTACTTC. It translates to CAWTHRLKETQYF.

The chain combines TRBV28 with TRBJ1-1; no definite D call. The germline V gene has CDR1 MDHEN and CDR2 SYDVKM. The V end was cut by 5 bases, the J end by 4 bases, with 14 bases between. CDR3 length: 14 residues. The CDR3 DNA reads TGTGCCAGCAGTATATCGATCACGGGCACTGAAGCTTTCTTT. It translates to CASSISITGTEAFF.

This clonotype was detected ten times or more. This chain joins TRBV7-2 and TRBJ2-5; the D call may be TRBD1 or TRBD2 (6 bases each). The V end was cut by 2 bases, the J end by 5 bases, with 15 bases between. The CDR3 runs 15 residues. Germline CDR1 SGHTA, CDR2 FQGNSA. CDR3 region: CASSLRGGGRETQYF. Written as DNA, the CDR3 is TGTGCCAGCAGCTTAAGAGGGGGAGGTCGCGAGACCCAGTACTTC.

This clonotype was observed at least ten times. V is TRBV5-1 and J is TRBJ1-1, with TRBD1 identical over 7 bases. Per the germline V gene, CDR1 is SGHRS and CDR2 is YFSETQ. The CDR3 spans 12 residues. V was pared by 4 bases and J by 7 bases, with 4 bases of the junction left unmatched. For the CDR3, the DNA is TGCGCCAGCAGCACTCGGGACAGTGAAGCTTTCTTT. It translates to CASSTRDSEAFF.

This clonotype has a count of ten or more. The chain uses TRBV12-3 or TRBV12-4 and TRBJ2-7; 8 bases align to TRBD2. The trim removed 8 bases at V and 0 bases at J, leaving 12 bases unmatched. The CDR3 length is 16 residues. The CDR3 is CASPQMIAGLSYEQYF. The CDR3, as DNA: TGTGCCAGCCCGCAAATGATAGCGGGGCTCTCCTACGAGCAGTACTTC.

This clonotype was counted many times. DNA for the CDR3: TGCAGTGCTAGTATTGATCGGCAGGGCTATGGCTACACCTTC. Its translation: CSASIDRQGYGYTF. V is TRBV20-1 and J is TRBJ1-2; D might be TRBD1 (5 bases). Germline V gene data show CDR1 as DFQATT and CDR2 as SNEGSKA (reference sequence). There are 14 residues in the CDR3. Between the trimmed V and J ends, which lost 3 bases and 4 bases, there was a span of 15 bases.

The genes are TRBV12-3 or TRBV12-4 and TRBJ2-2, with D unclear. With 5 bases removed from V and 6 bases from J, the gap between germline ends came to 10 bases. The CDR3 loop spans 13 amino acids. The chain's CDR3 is CASSPLRAGELFF. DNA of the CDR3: TGTGCCAGCAGTCCTCTTAGAGCCGGGGAGCTGTTTTTT.

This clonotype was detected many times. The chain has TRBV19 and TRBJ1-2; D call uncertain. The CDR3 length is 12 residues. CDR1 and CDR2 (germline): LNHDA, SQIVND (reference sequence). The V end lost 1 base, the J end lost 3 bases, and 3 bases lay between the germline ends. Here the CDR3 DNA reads TGTGCCAGTAGTATAGCGGACTATGGCTACACCTTC. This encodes CASSIADYGYTF.

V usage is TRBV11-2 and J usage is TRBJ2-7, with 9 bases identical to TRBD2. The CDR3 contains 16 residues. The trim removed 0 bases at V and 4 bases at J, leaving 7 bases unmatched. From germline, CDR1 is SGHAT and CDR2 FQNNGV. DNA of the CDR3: TGTGCCAGCAGCTTAGAAGGGCGGGAGGGCGTGTACGAGCAGTACTTC. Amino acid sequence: CASSLEGREGVYEQYF.

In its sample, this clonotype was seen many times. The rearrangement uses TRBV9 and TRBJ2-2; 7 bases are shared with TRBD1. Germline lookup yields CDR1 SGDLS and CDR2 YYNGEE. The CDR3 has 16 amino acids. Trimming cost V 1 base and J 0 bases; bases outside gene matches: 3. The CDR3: CASSVPGQTNTGELFF. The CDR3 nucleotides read TGTGCCAGCAGCGTACCGGGACAGACGAACACCGGGGAGCTGTTTTTT. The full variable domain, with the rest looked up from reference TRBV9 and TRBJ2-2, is DSGVTQTPKHLITATGQRVTLRCSPRSGDLSVYWYQQSLDQGLQFLIQYYNGEERAKGNILERFSAQQFPDLHSELNLSSLELGDSALYFCASSVPGQTNTGELFFGEGSRLTVL.

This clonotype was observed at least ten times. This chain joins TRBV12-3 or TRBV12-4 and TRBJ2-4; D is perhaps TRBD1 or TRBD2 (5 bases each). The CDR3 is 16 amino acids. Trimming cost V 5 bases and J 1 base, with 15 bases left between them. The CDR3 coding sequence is TGTGCCAGCAGTCCGCGTGGGGGTTTGGCCAAAAACATTCAGTACTTC. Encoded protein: CASSPRGGLAKNIQYF.

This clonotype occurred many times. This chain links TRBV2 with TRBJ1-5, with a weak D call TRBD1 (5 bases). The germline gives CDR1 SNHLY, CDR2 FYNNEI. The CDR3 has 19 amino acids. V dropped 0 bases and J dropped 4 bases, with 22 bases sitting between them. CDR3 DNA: TGTGCCAGCAGTGAAGCCACGATGTGGGGGGTAGATGGTAATCAGCCCCAGCATTTT. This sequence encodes CASSEATMWGVDGNQPQHF. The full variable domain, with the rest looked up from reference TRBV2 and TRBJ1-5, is EPEVTQTPSHQVTQMGQEVILRCVPISNHLYFYWYRQILGQKVEFLVSFYNNEISEKSEIFDDQFSVERPDGSNFTLKIRSTKLEDSAMYFCASSEATMWGVDGNQPQHFGDGTRLSIL.

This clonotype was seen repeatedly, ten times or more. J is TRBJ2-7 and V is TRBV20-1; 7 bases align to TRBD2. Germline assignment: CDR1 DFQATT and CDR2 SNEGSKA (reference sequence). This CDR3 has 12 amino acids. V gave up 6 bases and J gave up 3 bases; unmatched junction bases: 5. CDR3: CSAARDYYEQYF. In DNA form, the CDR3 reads TGCAGTGCAGCCCGGGACTACTACGAGCAGTACTTC.

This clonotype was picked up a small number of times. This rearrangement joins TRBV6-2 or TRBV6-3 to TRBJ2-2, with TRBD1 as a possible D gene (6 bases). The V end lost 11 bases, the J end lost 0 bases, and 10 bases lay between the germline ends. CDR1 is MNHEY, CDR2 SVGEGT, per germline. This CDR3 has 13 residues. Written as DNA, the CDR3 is TGTGCCGGCACAGGGCCGAACACCGGGGAGCTGTTTTTT. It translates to CAGTGPNTGELFF.